Listed below are T cell receptor beta chains from one sample, sequenced in a study of T cells in Graves' hyperthyroidism and ophthalmopathy. In TCRdb, the multiplex PCR reads were re-called with MiXCR into one record per CDR3 protein. The sample has about 640,000 distinct CDR3 sequences, less than 25% seen once; the top ten hold over 30%. Source material: blood. The receptors shown here come from a man aged 25-45 years with Graves' ophthalmopathy. CDR3s include the opening cysteine and the closing phenylalanine or tryptophan. D genes are given only for firm matches. A clone size is listed for some rows: how often the clone was seen (once, few, many), or a class if it is expanded.

v_call	cdr3_length	j_call	d_call	clone_size	cdr3_nt	cdr3_aa
TRBV28	16	TRBJ2-5	.	many	TGTGCCAGCGCAGGGAACCCTTTAATTATACAAGAGACCCAGTACTTC	CASAGNPLIIQETQYF
TRBV5-1	16	TRBJ2-5	TRBD2	few	TGCGCCAGCAGCTTGGGGCCTAGCGGGAATGGGGAGACCCAGTACTTC	CASSLGPSGNGETQYF
TRBV7-3	13	TRBJ2-1	.	few	TGTGCCAGCAGCTTACCCCCAAGGAATGAGCAGTTCTTC	CASSLPPRNEQFF
TRBV27	15	TRBJ1-5	.	few	TGTGCCAGCAGTTTGATTGCAGCTAGCAATCAGCCCCAGCATTTT	CASSLIAASNQPQHF
TRBV7-8	13	TRBJ1-2	TRBD1	many	TGTGCCAGCAGCCAGGACAGGGTGGGGGGCTACACCTTC	CASSQDRVGGYTF
TRBV29-1	17	TRBJ2-1	TRBD2	.	TGCAGCGTTGACTCCACTAGCGGGAGGACCGTTTACAATGAGCAGTTCTTC	CSVDSTSGRTVYNEQFF
TRBV12-3/TRBV12-4	15	TRBJ2-3	TRBD2	.	TGTGCCAGCGTCAGCGGGAGGCTCCTCACAGATACGCAGTATTTT	CASVSGRLLTDTQYF
TRBV5-1	15	TRBJ2-2	TRBD2	few	TGCGCCAGCAGCTTGGTTCGGGGACTAACCGGGGAGCTGTTTTTT	CASSLVRGLTGELFF
TRBV20-1	11	TRBJ2-7	.	.	TGCAGTGCTTTTTTCGAGTACGAGCAGTACTTC	CSAFFEYEQYF
TRBV5-1	15	TRBJ2-1	TRBD2	many	TGCGCCAGCACCGAACTAGCGGGAGTAGGAAATGAGCAGTTCTTC	CASTELAGVGNEQFF
TRBV11-2	14	TRBJ2-5	TRBD2	.	TGTGCCAGCAGCTCCGGACTAGCGGAAGAGACCCAGTACTTC	CASSSGLAEETQYF
TRBV7-3	18	TRBJ2-3	TRBD2	.	TGTGCCAGCAGCGCCCGGGGGCTAGCGGGCGCTAGCACAGATACGCAGTATTTT	CASSARGLAGASTDTQYF
TRBV30	18	TRBJ1-1	TRBD1	.	TGTGCCTGGAGTGTTCGACCCCGGGACAGGACTTTGAACACTGAAGCTTTCTTT	CAWSVRPRDRTLNTEAFF
TRBV28	15	TRBJ2-2	TRBD1	many	TGTGCCAGCAGTTTTTCCAGGACAGGGACCGGGGAGCTGTTTTTT	CASSFSRTGTGELFF
TRBV2	15	TRBJ1-2	.	many	TGTGCCAGCAGTGAAGCCAGGGGAGCTAACTATGGCTACACCTTC	CASSEARGANYGYTF
TRBV12-3/TRBV12-4	15	TRBJ1-5	TRBD1	.	TGTGCCAGCAGGCCGACAGGGGAGCCGAATCAGCCCCAGCATTTT	CASRPTGEPNQPQHF
TRBV18	13	TRBJ1-3	.	many	TGTGCCAGCTCACCACGGACGCGGGACACCATATATTTT	CASSPRTRDTIYF
TRBV2	17	TRBJ2-5	TRBD2	.	TGTGCCAGCAGTTTGACTAGCGGGAGTGTAGGACAAGAGACCCAGTACTTC	CASSLTSGSVGQETQYF
TRBV27	11	TRBJ2-7	.	.	TGTGCCAGTGGGAGTCCGGGGGAGCAGTACTTC	CASGSPGEQYF
TRBV6-1	15	TRBJ1-6	.	.	TGTGCCAGCAGTTCTCCGGGACGGTACGATTCACCCCTCCACTTT	CASSSPGRYDSPLHF
TRBV28	12	TRBJ2-7	.	few	TGTGCCAGCAGTTCTAAAGTGTACGAGCAGTACTTC	CASSSKVYEQYF
TRBV6-1	12	TRBJ2-5	.	.	TGTGCCACCCGACAGGCCGGGGAGACCCAGTACTTC	CATRQAGETQYF
TRBV7-3	15	TRBJ2-3	TRBD2	many	TGTGCCAGCAGCTTTACCGGGACTACCACAGATACGCAGTATTTT	CASSFTGTTTDTQYF
TRBV7-9	15	TRBJ1-6	.	.	TGTGCCAGCAGCTTGGGGGACCTGAGGGCTTCACCCCTCCACTTT	CASSLGDLRASPLHF
TRBV11-2	13	TRBJ2-5	.	many	TGTGCCAGCAGCCCGAACAGGCAAGAGACCCAGTACTTC	CASSPNRQETQYF
TRBV3-1	11	TRBJ1-2	.	many	TGTGCCAGCAGGGGGTCCTATGGCTACACCTTC	CASRGSYGYTF
TRBV7-9	14	TRBJ2-2	TRBD1	few	TGTGCCAGCAGTTCGACAGGGGGAGTAAGGGAGCTGTTTTTT	CASSSTGGVRELFF
TRBV5-5	13	TRBJ2-1	.	few	TGTGCCAGCAGCTTACCCGGGGTCGGTGAGCAGTTCTTC	CASSLPGVGEQFF